This entry lists 19 T cell receptor beta chains sequenced from one sample in a study of OX40 agonist ivuxolimab in advanced cancers. Generated by immunoSEQ multiplex PCR, the TCRdb table keeps only in-frame clones and is missing some. The repertoire holds approximately 49,000 clones, with 85% as singletons. This material consisted of CD4+ or CD8+ T cells sorted from blood, taken in a trial of the OX40 agonist ivuxolimab. The receptors originated from an adult with an advanced solid tumor such as melanoma, head and neck, liver or kidney cancer.

The V call is TRBV11-1, the J call TRBJ1-1; TRBD1 is a possible D gene (6 bases). Germline V gene sequence: CDR1 SGHAT, CDR2 FQDESV (reference sequence). The germline V and J ends were trimmed by 2 bases and 4 bases, with 11 bases remaining between them. The CDR3 consists of 14 residues. The DNA for the CDR3 is TGTGCCAGCAGCTTACCACAGGGTGTCACTGAAGCTTTCTTT. Translation gives CASSLPQGVTEAFF. Using reference TRBV11-1 and TRBJ1-1 for the parts outside the CDR3, the full variable domain is EAEVAQSPRYKITEKSQAVAFWCDPISGHATLYWYRQILGQGPELLVQFQDESVVDDSQLPKDRFSAERLKGVDSTLKIQPAELGDSAMYLCASSLPQGVTEAFFGQGTRLTVV.

The chain employs TRBV10-2 and TRBJ2-5; D perhaps matches TRBD1 (5 bases). The ends were cut back, 7 bases at V and 5 bases at J, with 11 bases in the middle. The CDR3 loop spans 12 amino acids. The germline CDR1 and CDR2 sequences are WSHSY and SAAADI. The CDR3 is CASMDIMETQYF. The CDR3 DNA reads as TGCGCCAGCATGGACATCATGGAGACCCAGTACTTC.

This sequence joins TRBV7-9 and TRBJ1-1, with TRBD1 identical over 10 bases. The germline V gene has CDR1 SEHNR and CDR2 FQNEAQ (reference sequence). The CDR3 runs to 14 residues. J was trimmed by 5 bases and V by 5 bases; bases with no gene match: 5. The CDR3 loop reads CASSARTGGTEAFF. CDR3 bases: TGTGCCAGCAGCGCCAGGACAGGGGGGACTGAAGCTTTCTTT. Supplemented by reference TRBV7-9 and TRBJ1-1, the full variable domain reads DTGVSQNPRHKITKRGQNVTFRCDPISEHNRLYWYRQTLGQGPEFLTYFQNEAQLEKSRLLSDRFSAERPKGSFSTLEIQRTEQGDSAMYLCASSARTGGTEAFFGQGTRLTVV.

The table lists this clone with a count of one. This rearrangement joins TRBV19 to TRBJ1-5; no clear D gene. This CDR3 is 12 amino acids long. Per the germline V gene, CDR1 is LNHDA and CDR2 is SQIVND (reference sequence). The ends were cut back, 6 bases at V and 9 bases at J, with 12 bases in the middle. The CDR3 protein is CASREEASPQHF. In nucleotides, the CDR3 is TGTGCCAGTAGAGAGGAGGCCTCGCCCCAGCATTTT.

CDR3 loop: CASSLLGQGAYEQYF. CDR3 bases: TGTGCCAGCAGTTTATTGGGACAGGGGGCCTACGAGCAGTACTTC. The chain combines TRBV27 with TRBJ2-7, with 11 bases aligning to TRBD1. Trimming took 1 base from V and 2 from J; bases not matched to a gene: 1. The CDR3 is 15 amino acids. In germline, CDR1 is MNHEY, CDR2 SMNVEV (reference sequence).

This chain links TRBV11-3 with TRBJ2-5, with 8 bases matching TRBD2. J lost 5 bases, V lost 3 bases, and 14 bases had no gene match. Germline V gene lookup returns CDR1 SGHNT and CDR2 YENEEA. The length of the CDR3 is 17 residues. The CDR3 loop is CASSFVAGPYQSETQYF. CDR3 nucleotides: TGTGCCAGCAGCTTCGTAGCGGGACCGTACCAATCGGAGACCCAGTACTTC.

The chain has TRBV11-2 and TRBJ1-4; no firm D call. This CDR3 comprises 15 residues. Germline CDR1 reads SGHAT; CDR2 reads FQNNGV. The V end was cut by 5 bases, the J end by 0 bases, with 10 bases between. CDR3 sequence reads: CASSTLQSTNEKLFF. The DNA for the CDR3 is TGTGCCAGCAGCACCTTACAGTCAACTAATGAAAAACTGTTTTTT.

The J gene is TRBJ1-2, the V gene TRBV28, with unresolved D. Germline CDR1 is MDHEN and CDR2 is SYDVKM. Trimming removed 5 bases at V and 0 bases at J, with 16 bases between. CDR3 length: 16 residues. CDR3 region: CASSPRASLANYGYTF. The CDR3 DNA is TGTGCCAGCAGTCCCCGGGCCAGCCTAGCTAACTATGGCTACACCTTC.

J is TRBJ2-7 and V is TRBV2; possibly TRBD1 for D (6 bases). V lost 3 bases and J 6 bases, leaving 12 bases between the germline ends. CDR1 SNHLY and CDR2 FYNNEI come from the germline V gene. The CDR3 has 13 amino acids. CDR3 DNA sequence: TGTGCCAGCAGTGACTCTTGGGGGCTCGAGCAGTACTTC. Encoded protein: CASSDSWGLEQYF.

The chain employs TRBV11-2 and TRBJ1-1; D remains ambiguous. Germline V gene lookup returns CDR1 SGHAT and CDR2 FQNNGV. Trimming left V 0 bases short and J 1 base short, with 9 bases between. The CDR3 covers 15 residues. The CDR3 here is CASSLDPGRNTEAFF. The DNA for the CDR3 is TGTGCCAGCAGCTTAGACCCGGGGAGGAACACTGAAGCTTTCTTT. The full variable domain, its missing parts supplied by reference TRBV11-2 and TRBJ1-1, is EAGVAQSPRYKIIEKRQSVAFWCNPISGHATLYWYQQILGQGPKLLIQFQNNGVVDDSQLPKDRFSAERLKGVDSTLKIQPAKLEDSAVYLCASSLDPGRNTEAFFGQGTRLTVV.

This clone showed up just a few times. The chain recombines TRBV7-9 with TRBJ1-2, with 7 bases identical to TRBD1. Germline CDR1 is SEHNR and CDR2 is FQNEAQ (reference sequence). The V gene end was trimmed by 5 bases and the J gene end by 7 bases; junction bases not matched to a gene: 4. The CDR3 loop spans 12 amino acids. The CDR3, as DNA: TGTGCCAGCAGCCCAGGGACAGTTGGCTACACCTTC. Translation: CASSPGTVGYTF.

This clone appeared a single time. The rearrangement uses TRBV4-2 and TRBJ2-1, with D maybe TRBD1 (5 bases). Trimming left V 1 base short and J 6 bases short, with 13 bases between. CDR1 and CDR2 (germline): LGHNA, YNFKEQ. This CDR3 contains 15 residues. The CDR3 region is CASSQGPGIGNEQFF. The CDR3 nucleotides are TGTGCCAGCAGCCAAGGGCCAGGGATTGGCAATGAGCAGTTCTTC.

The chain employs TRBV5-1 and TRBJ2-7; 10 bases are a match to TRBD2. Germline values: CDR1 SGHRS, CDR2 YFSETQ. The CDR3 has 15 residues. V was clipped by 4 bases and J by 6 bases; unmatched bases: 10. The CDR3 DNA reads as TGCGCCAGCAGCCCCGGACTAGCGGAGACCAGCGAGCAGTACGTC. Translated: CASSPGLAETSEQYV.

This clone was recorded a few times. Other nucleotide sequences in the sample specify the same CDR3. This chain links TRBV2 with TRBJ2-7; D is unresolved. This CDR3 spans 13 amino acids. CDR1 SNHLY and CDR2 FYNNEI come from the germline V gene. Trimming cost V 1 base and J 0 bases, with 4 bases left between them. CDR3 sequence reads: CASSEGASYEQYF. The CDR3 DNA is TGTGCCAGCAGTGAAGGGGCCTCCTACGAGCAGTACTTC.

The chain combines TRBV28 with TRBJ1-4; D gene uncertain. The germline V gene encodes CDR1 MDHEN and CDR2 SYDVKM. Trimming cost V 6 bases and J 7 bases, with 21 bases left between them. The CDR3 is made up of 16 amino acids. CDR3 DNA sequence: TGTGCCAGCAGCCCAGTGGAGGTTGCGTCGGCTGAAAAACTGTTTTTT. Translation: CASSPVEVASAEKLFF.

The rearrangement links TRBV7-9 to TRBJ1-1, with D unresolved. The CDR3 loop spans 11 amino acids. Trimming left V 3 bases short and J 8 bases short, with 7 bases between. CDR1 SEHNR and CDR2 FQNEAQ come from the germline V gene (reference sequence). The DNA of the CDR3 is TGTGCCAGCAGCTTGGGATCCGAAGCTTTCTTT. This translates into CASSLGSEAFF.

The rearrangement joins TRBV5-6 to TRBJ1-1; the D gene is possibly TRBD1 (5 bases). Trimming stripped 1 base from V and 5 bases from J, with 21 bases between. CDR1 is SGHDT and CDR2 is YYEEEE in the germline V gene. CDR3 size: 17 residues. CDR3 DNA: TGTGCCAGCAGCTTGTCCCCAGGCAGGGATTTGAGGACTGAAGCTTTCTTT. Amino acid sequence: CASSLSPGRDLRTEAFF.

The chain carries TRBV9 and TRBJ2-3; 10 bases line up with TRBD1. The germline CDR1 and CDR2 sequences are SGDLS and YYNGEE. This CDR3 has 17 amino acids. Trimming at V came to 1 base and at J to 5 bases, leaving 10 bases not matched to a gene. The DNA for the CDR3 is TGTGCCAGCAGCGTATTCGGGGGGACAGGGGCGGGAGATACGCAGTATTTT. Translation gives CASSVFGGTGAGDTQYF.

The chain combines TRBV28 with TRBJ1-2, with D hard to call. The CDR3 loop spans 16 amino acids. Trimming stripped 6 bases from V and 3 bases from J, with 20 bases between. Germline-derived CDR1 and CDR2 are MDHEN and SYDVKM. CDR3: CASRYTKGSPHYGYTF. CDR3 coding DNA: TGTGCCAGCAGATACACGAAGGGAAGCCCCCACTATGGCTACACCTTC.